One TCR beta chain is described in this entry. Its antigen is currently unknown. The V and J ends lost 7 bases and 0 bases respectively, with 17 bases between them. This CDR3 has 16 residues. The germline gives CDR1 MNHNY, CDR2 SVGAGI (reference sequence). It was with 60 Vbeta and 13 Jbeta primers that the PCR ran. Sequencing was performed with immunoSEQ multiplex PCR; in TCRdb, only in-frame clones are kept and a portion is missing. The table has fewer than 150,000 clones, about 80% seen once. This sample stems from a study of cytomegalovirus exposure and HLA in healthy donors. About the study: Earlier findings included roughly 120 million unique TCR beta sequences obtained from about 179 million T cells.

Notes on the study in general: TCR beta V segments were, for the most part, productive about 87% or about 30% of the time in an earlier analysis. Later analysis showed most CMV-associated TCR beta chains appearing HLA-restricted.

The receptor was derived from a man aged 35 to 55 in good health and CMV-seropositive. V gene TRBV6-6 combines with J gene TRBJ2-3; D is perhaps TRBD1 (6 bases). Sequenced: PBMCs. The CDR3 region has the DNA TGTGCCAGCACCTCAGGGGCGGTAGCTAGCACAGATACGCAGTATTTT. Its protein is CASTSGAVASTDTQYF.